This TCR beta chain is drawn from a study of cytomegalovirus exposure and HLA in healthy donors. PCR involved 60 Vbeta and 13 Jbeta primers. Profiling relied on immunoSEQ multiplex PCR, and the TCRdb table lists in-frame clones only, not all of them. The sample holds about 130,000 clones; 70% to 85% are singletons and the top ten take over 2.5%. Points from the study as a whole: Certain sequence variants were highly shared and formed a cluster, and this cluster was likely a sequencing artifact. Presence/absence analyses rested on an assumption that sequencing depth was roughly uniform across donors.

Only one count was recorded for this clone. Its specificity is not known. This CDR3 comprises 17 residues. With V trimmed by 0 bases and J by 2 bases, 7 bases remained unmatched. Germline V gives CDR1 SEHNR, CDR2 FQNEAQ (reference sequence). The sample taken for sequencing was PBMCs. This clonotype was obtained from a woman aged 50 to 60 in good health and CMV-seronegative. This chain connects TRBV7-9 to TRBJ2-7; 10 bases match TRBD2. CDR3 in DNA: TGTGCCAGCAGCTTAGCACGAGCCAGCGGGAGGGCCTACGAGCAGTACTTC. Protein: CASSLARASGRAYEQYF.